The clone carrying this T cell receptor beta chain was counted many times. RNA transcripts were the source from which TCR beta CDR3 regions were amplified. Amplification began with first-round RT-PCR using HTBI primers, then second-round multiplex PCR was performed. Each CDR3 protein is one row after TCRdb ran MiXCR on the multiplex PCR reads. The sample records about 410,000 distinct CDR3 sequences, about 18% being singletons. The data belong to a study of Graves' ophthalmopathy and Graves' hyperthyroidism. Sequenced material: peripheral blood. The receptor comes from a woman aged 18-35 years with Graves' ophthalmopathy.

CDR3 nucleotides: TGCGCCAGCAGCCAAGGAGAGGTGGCAACCCGAGGGTCACCCCTCCACTTT. This translates into CASSQGEVATRGSPLHF. The chain uses TRBV4-3 and TRBJ1-6; no clear D. Per the germline V gene, CDR1 is LGHNA and CDR2 is YSLEER. Trimming left V 1 base short and J 10 bases short, with 20 bases between. This CDR3 has 17 amino acids.